Listed below are T cell receptor beta chains from one sample, sequenced in a study of HIV-infected patients and healthy controls. Via MiXCR, TCRdb re-called the 5' RACE reads, giving one row per CDR3 protein. This sample has about 2,100 distinct CDR3 sequences, with approximately 15% found just once. The material sequenced was blood, taken during antiretroviral therapy. The receptors were gathered from an adult with HIV infection. The CDR3 runs from the conserved cysteine through the conserved F or W. D genes are given only for firm matches. Clone size is stated in some rows and not others, as once, few, many or a class when expanded.

abundance | d_gene | j_gene | v_gene | CDR3aa | CDR3nt
medium-sized | - | TRBJ2-2 | TRBV12-5 | CVIRGSEELFF | TGTGTCATTCGGGGATCTGAGGAGCTGTTTTTT
- | - | TRBJ2-1 | TRBV29-1 | CSVEEYNEQFF | TGCAGCGTTGAAGAATACAATGAGCAGTTCTTC
medium-sized | - | TRBJ1-5 | TRBV29-1 | CSVVLFGEGNQPQHF | TGCAGCGTTGTTTTGTTCGGGGAGGGGAATCAGCCCCAGCATTTT
medium-sized | - | TRBJ2-1 | TRBV9 | CASSVGAGQNNEQFF | TGTGCCAGCAGCGTAGGTGCCGGACAGAACAATGAGCAGTTCTTC
many | - | TRBJ1-4 | TRBV12-3/TRBV12-4 | CASSFRVVDEKLFF | TGTGCCAGCAGTTTCAGGGTAGTAGATGAAAAACTGTTTTTT
medium-sized | - | TRBJ2-2 | TRBV7-2 | CASSLAKNTGELFF | TGTGCCAGCAGCTTAGCGAAGAACACCGGGGAGCTGTTTTTT
medium-sized | - | TRBJ1-2 | TRBV29-1 | CSAPHAANYGYTF | TGCAGCGCCCCCCACGCAGCGAACTATGGCTACACCTTC
many | TRBD2 | TRBJ2-7 | TRBV5-1 | CASSLETSGRNEQYF | TGCGCCAGCAGCTTGGAAACTAGCGGGAGAAACGAGCAGTACTTC
medium-sized | - | TRBJ2-1 | TRBV12-3/TRBV12-4 | CASRPWTDPRNEQFF | TGTGCCAGCAGGCCCTGGACAGACCCACGGAATGAGCAGTTCTTC
few | TRBD2 | TRBJ2-1 | TRBV12-3/TRBV12-4 | CASGSSSGTSYNEQFF | TGTGCCAGCGGGTCTTCTAGCGGGACATCCTACAATGAGCAGTTCTTC
large | TRBD2 | TRBJ2-3 | TRBV11-1 | CASGLAGVRHTQYF | TGTGCCAGCGGACTAGCGGGAGTCCGCCATACGCAGTATTTT
medium-sized | - | TRBJ1-1 | TRBV2 | CASSDQGPTEAFF | TGTGCCAGCAGTGATCAGGGGCCAACTGAAGCTTTCTTT
medium-sized | - | TRBJ1-1 | TRBV29-1 | CSVWDGMNTEAFF | TGCAGCGTCTGGGACGGTATGAACACTGAAGCTTTCTTT
few | - | TRBJ2-1 | TRBV4-3 | CASSQDYNEQFF | TGCGCCAGCAGCCAAGACTACAATGAGCAGTTCTTC